The rows below give T cell receptor beta chains drawn from one sample of a study of cytomegalovirus exposure and HLA in healthy donors. Here immunoSEQ multiplex PCR was the method, and the copy in TCRdb shows in-frame clones only, minus some. Found here are approximately 80,000 clones; the top ten clones hold 1% to 1.4%. Sequenced material: PBMCs. The receptors shown here come from a woman aged 25 to 39 in good health and CMV-seronegative. Both conserved end residues are trimmed from each CDR3.

J gene: TRBJ1-4
V gene: TRBV5-5
CDR3 protein: ASSLRAGTNEKLF

J gene: TRBJ2-1
V gene: TRBV5-4
CDR3 protein: ASSLDLANEQF

J gene: TRBJ2-1
V gene: TRBV2
CDR3 protein: ASIGHPDNEQF

J gene: TRBJ2-1
V gene: TRBV28
CDR3 protein: ASSGTGRVYNEQF

J gene: TRBJ2-7
V gene: TRBV18
CDR3 protein: ASSPDKTGRPYEQY

J gene: TRBJ2-3
V gene: TRBV11-2
CDR3 protein: ASRLAATDTQY

J gene: TRBJ2-7
V gene: TRBV5-1
CDR3 protein: ASSFRSDYEQY

J gene: TRBJ1-2
V gene: TRBV6-1
CDR3 protein: ASSSNLDYGYT

J gene: TRBJ2-3
V gene: TRBV5-1
CDR3 protein: ASSLEGREARNTQY

J gene: TRBJ1-2
V gene: TRBV6-1
CDR3 protein: ASSVGTGGGYGYT

J gene: TRBJ1-1
V gene: TRBV4-1
CDR3 protein: ASSQVGTGKDTEAF

J gene: TRBJ2-7
V gene: TRBV5-1
CDR3 protein: ASSTDPSGLNEQY

J gene: TRBJ2-1
V gene: TRBV19
CDR3 protein: ASSPSTGFNEQF

J gene: TRBJ1-1
V gene: TRBV30
CDR3 protein: AWSGARGGYTEAF

J gene: TRBJ2-3
V gene: TRBV5-6
CDR3 protein: ASRPTGADTQY

J gene: TRBJ2-1
V gene: TRBV5-1
CDR3 protein: ASSLEAQGQF

J gene: TRBJ1-5
V gene: TRBV30
CDR3 protein: AWSAGALGQPQH

J gene: TRBJ1-1
V gene: TRBV5-1
CDR3 protein: ASSPLWTGLGNTEAF

J gene: TRBJ2-3
V gene: TRBV9
CDR3 protein: ASSGTSGGYTDTQY

J gene: TRBJ2-1
V gene: TRBV6-1
CDR3 protein: ASSEVGGSYNEQF

J gene: TRBJ2-7
V gene: TRBV28
CDR3 protein: ASSLSPGVQLEQY

J gene: TRBJ1-2
V gene: TRBV4-1
CDR3 protein: ASSQPRRTGVYGYT

J gene: TRBJ1-5
V gene: TRBV18
CDR3 protein: ASSPGGDQPQH

J gene: TRBJ1-5
V gene: TRBV19
CDR3 protein: ASSIRGNSNQPQH

J gene: TRBJ1-2
V gene: TRBV5-6
CDR3 protein: ASSLPGMLYGYT

J gene: TRBJ2-7
V gene: TRBV2
CDR3 protein: ASSESLAGLFEQY

J gene: TRBJ2-7
V gene: TRBV4-2
CDR3 protein: ASSQEEDPGEEQY

J gene: TRBJ2-3
V gene: TRBV11-2
CDR3 protein: ASSPALGGPVDTQY

J gene: TRBJ2-7
V gene: TRBV9
CDR3 protein: ASSVEVAGEAYEQY

J gene: TRBJ1-2
V gene: TRBV29-1
CDR3 protein: SARTGGYGYT

J gene: TRBJ2-1
V gene: TRBV5-1
CDR3 protein: ASSGGGNEQF

J gene: TRBJ2-2
V gene: TRBV19
CDR3 protein: ASSMAAGGVTGELF

J gene: TRBJ2-3
V gene: TRBV19
CDR3 protein: ASSIRGQDTQY

J gene: TRBJ2-3
V gene: TRBV5-1
CDR3 protein: ASRTTTSGIGDTQY

J gene: TRBJ2-1
V gene: TRBV5-1
CDR3 protein: ASSLGDRGHNEQF

J gene: TRBJ1-1
V gene: TRBV30
CDR3 protein: AWSSRDRVGRTEAF

J gene: TRBJ2-6
V gene: TRBV19
CDR3 protein: ASSGLGTGVSGANVLT

J gene: TRBJ2-5
V gene: TRBV18
CDR3 protein: ASSPGSGVETQY

J gene: TRBJ2-5
V gene: TRBV4-1
CDR3 protein: ASSQDPAGRETQY

J gene: TRBJ2-3
V gene: TRBV27
CDR3 protein: ASSRWGGTDTQY

J gene: TRBJ1-2
V gene: TRBV25-1
CDR3 protein: ASSTGGGYT

J gene: TRBJ2-3
V gene: TRBV19
CDR3 protein: ASSIGRGGEDTQY

J gene: TRBJ2-7
V gene: TRBV5-1
CDR3 protein: ASSLSSGSYEQY

J gene: TRBJ1-3
V gene: TRBV5-4
CDR3 protein: ASSLGHRDTDD

J gene: TRBJ1-2
V gene: TRBV2
CDR3 protein: ASSPANYGYT

J gene: TRBJ2-5
V gene: TRBV28
CDR3 protein: ASSFNNRRTVY

J gene: TRBJ1-1
V gene: TRBV29-1
CDR3 protein: GAGRMGLAEAF

J gene: TRBJ2-3
V gene: TRBV19
CDR3 protein: ASSGHSTDTQY

J gene: TRBJ2-1
V gene: TRBV18
CDR3 protein: ASSPPVTGGTDNEQF